This TCR beta chain emerged from a study of OX40 agonist ivuxolimab in advanced cancers. Looking at the study overall: Ivuxolimab is an agonistic anti-OX40 (CD134) antibody, and patients were treated with it. With a range of roughly 23 to 79, age averaged about 58 years, and about 80% were male. Partial responses occurred in three patients (one hepatocellular carcinoma, two cutaneous melanoma).

Clones were read by immunoSEQ multiplex PCR, and TCRdb kept only the in-frame ones, dropping some. Among some 130,000 clones listed, 90% were seen once. Germline assignment: CDR1 SGDLS and CDR2 YYNGEE. With 4 bases removed from V and 1 base from J, the gap between germline ends came to 12 bases. This CDR3 has 14 residues. Sequencing used CD4+ or CD8+ T cells sorted from blood, obtained in a trial of the OX40 agonist ivuxolimab. The clonotype originates from an adult with an advanced solid tumor such as melanoma, head and neck, liver or kidney cancer. This chain links TRBV9 with TRBJ2-7; possibly TRBD2 for D (5 bases). The CDR3 bases are TGTGCCAGCAGCTACCGAGGGAGTTCCTACGAGCAGTACTTC. It translates to CASSYRGSSYEQYF.